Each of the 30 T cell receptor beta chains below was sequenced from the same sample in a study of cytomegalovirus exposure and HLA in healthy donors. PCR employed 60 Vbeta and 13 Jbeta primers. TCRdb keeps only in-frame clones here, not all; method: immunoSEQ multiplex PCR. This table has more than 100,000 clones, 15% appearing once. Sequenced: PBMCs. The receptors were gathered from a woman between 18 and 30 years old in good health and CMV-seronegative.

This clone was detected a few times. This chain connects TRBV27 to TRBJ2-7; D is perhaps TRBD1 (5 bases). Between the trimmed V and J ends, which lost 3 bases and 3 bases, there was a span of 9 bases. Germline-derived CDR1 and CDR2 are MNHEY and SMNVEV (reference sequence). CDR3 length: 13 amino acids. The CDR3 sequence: CASSLVQGYEQYF. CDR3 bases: TGTGCCAGCAGTTTGGTTCAGGGCTACGAGCAGTACTTC.

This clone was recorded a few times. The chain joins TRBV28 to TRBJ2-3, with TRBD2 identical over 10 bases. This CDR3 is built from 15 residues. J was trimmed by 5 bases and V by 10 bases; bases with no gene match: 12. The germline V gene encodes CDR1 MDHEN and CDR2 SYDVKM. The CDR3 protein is CATWLSGRSGDTQYF. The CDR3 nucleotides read TGTGCCACATGGCTTAGCGGGAGGAGCGGAGATACGCAGTATTTT.

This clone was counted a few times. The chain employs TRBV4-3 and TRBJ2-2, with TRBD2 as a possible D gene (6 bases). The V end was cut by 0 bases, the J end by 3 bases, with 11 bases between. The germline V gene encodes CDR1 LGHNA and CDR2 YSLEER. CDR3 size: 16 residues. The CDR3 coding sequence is TGCGCCAGCAGCCAAGATTACGGGAGTGACACCGGGGAGCTGTTTTTT. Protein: CASSQDYGSDTGELFF.

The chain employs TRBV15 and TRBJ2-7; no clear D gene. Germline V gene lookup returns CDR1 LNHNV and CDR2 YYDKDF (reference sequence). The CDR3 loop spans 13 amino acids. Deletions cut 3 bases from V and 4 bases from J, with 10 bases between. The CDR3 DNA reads TGTGCCACCAGCAGTCCTCAGGTTTACGAGCAGTACTTC. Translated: CATSSPQVYEQYF.

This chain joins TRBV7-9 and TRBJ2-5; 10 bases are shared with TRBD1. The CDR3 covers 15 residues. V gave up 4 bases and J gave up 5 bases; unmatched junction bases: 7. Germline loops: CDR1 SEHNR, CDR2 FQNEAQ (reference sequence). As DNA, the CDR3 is TGTGCCAGCAGCTCCCGGGACAGGGGAACGGAGACCCAGTACTTC. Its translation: CASSSRDRGTETQYF.

CDR3 amino acids: CASSLDREITEAFF. The CDR3 DNA reads TGTGCCAGCAGCTTGGACAGGGAAATCACTGAAGCTTTCTTT. V and J are TRBV5-6 and TRBJ1-1; tentatively, D is TRBD1 (6 bases). CDR3 size: 14 residues. Germline values: CDR1 SGHDT, CDR2 YYEEEE. The V and J ends lost 0 bases and 4 bases respectively, with 10 bases between them. Looking up the rest from reference TRBV5-6 and TRBJ1-1 gives the full variable domain: DAGVTQSPTHLIKTRGQQVTLRCSPKSGHDTVSWYQQALGQGPQFIFQYYEEEERQRGNFPDRFSGHQFPNYSSELNVNALLLGDSALYLCASSLDREITEAFFGQGTRLTVV.

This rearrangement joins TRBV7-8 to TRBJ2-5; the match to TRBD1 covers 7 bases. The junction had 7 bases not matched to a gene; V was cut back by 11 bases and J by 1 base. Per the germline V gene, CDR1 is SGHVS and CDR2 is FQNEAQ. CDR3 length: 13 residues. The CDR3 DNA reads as TGTGCCTCCGACAGGGAGCCCCAAGAGACCCAGTACTTC. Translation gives CASDREPQETQYF.

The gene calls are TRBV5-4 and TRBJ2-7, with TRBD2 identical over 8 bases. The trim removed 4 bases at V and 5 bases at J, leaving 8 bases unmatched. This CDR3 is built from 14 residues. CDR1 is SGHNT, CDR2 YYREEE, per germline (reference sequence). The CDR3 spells CASSPGTRKDEQYF. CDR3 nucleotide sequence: TGTGCCAGCAGCCCCGGGACTAGGAAAGACGAGCAGTACTTC. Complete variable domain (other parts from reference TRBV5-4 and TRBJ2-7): ETGVTQSPTHLIKTRGQQVTLRCSSQSGHNTVSWYQQALGQGPQFIFQYYREEENGRGNFPPRFSGLQFPNYSSELNVNALELDDSALYLCASSPGTRKDEQYFGPGTRLTVT.

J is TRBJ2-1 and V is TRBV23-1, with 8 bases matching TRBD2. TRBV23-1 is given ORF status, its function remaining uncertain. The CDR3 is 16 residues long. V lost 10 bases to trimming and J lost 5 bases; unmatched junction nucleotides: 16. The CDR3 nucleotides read TGCGCCAAACCCCGGGGGGGCTCGGGAACTAACAATGAGCAGTTCTTC. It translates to CAKPRGGSGTNNEQFF.

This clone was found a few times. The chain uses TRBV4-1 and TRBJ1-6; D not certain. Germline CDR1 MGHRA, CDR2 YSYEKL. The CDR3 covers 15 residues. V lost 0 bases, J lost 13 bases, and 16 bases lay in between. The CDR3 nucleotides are TGCGCCAGCAGCCAAGATCGTAGGGAGCCCTGGCCCCTCCACTTT. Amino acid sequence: CASSQDRREPWPLHF.

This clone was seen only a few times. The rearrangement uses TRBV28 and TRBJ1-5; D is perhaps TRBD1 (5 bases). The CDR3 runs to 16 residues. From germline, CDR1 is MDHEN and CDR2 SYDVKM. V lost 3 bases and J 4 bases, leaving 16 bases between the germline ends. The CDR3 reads CASSLGGWLGNQPQHF. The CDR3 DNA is TGTGCCAGCAGTTTGGGGGGTTGGCTTGGGAATCAGCCCCAGCATTTT.

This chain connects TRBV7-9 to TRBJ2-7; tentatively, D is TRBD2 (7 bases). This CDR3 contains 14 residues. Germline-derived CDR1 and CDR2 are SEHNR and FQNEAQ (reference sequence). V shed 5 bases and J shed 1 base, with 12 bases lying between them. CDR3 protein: CASSDGRGSYEQYF. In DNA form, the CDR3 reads TGTGCCAGCAGCGATGGGAGGGGGTCCTACGAGCAGTACTTC.

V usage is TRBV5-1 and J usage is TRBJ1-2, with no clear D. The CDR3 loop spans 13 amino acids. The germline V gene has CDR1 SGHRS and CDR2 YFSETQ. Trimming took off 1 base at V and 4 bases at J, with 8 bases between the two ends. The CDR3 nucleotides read TGCGCCAGCAGCTTGTCACACCGCTATGGCTACACCTTC. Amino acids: CASSLSHRYGYTF.

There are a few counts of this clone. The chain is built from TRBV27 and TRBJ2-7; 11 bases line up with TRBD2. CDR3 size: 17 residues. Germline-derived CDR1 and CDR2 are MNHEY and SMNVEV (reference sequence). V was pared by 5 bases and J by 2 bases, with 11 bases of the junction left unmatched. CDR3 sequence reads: CASSPQGLAGVAYEQYF. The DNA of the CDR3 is TGTGCCAGCAGTCCCCAAGGACTAGCGGGCGTAGCCTACGAGCAGTACTTC.

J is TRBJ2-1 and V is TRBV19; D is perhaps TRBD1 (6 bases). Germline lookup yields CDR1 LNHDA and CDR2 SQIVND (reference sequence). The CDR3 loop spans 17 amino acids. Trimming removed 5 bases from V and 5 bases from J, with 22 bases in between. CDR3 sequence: CASSSRRKQGVNNEQFF. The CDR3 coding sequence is TGTGCCAGTAGTTCCCGGAGGAAACAGGGAGTCAACAATGAGCAGTTCTTC.

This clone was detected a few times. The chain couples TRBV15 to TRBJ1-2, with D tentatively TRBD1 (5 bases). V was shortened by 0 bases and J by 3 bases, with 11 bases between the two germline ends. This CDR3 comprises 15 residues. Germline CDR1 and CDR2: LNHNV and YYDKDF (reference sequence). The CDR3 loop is CATSREEDRHYGYTF. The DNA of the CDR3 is TGTGCCACCAGCAGAGAGGAAGACAGACACTATGGCTACACCTTC.

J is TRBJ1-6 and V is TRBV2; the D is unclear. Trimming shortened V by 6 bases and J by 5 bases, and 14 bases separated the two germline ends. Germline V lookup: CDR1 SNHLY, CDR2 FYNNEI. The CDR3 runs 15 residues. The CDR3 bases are TGTGCCAGCAGAAGTTCCCGCGCGAATAATTCACCCCTCCACTTT. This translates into CASRSSRANNSPLHF.

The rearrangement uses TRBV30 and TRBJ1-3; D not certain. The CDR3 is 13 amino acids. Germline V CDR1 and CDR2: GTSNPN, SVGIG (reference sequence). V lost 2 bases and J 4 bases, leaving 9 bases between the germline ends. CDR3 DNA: TGTGCCTGGAGTTCCGGAGCCGGAAACACCATATATTTT. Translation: CAWSSGAGNTIYF.

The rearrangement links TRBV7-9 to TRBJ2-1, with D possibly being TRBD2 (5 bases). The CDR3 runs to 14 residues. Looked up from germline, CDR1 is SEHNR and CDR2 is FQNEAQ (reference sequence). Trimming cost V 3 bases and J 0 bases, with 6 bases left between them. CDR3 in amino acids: CASSLGSSYNEQFF. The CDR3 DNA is TGTGCCAGCAGCTTGGGGAGCTCCTACAATGAGCAGTTCTTC. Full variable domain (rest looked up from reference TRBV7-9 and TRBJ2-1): DTGVSQNPRHKITKRGQNVTFRCDPISEHNRLYWYRQTLGQGPEFLTYFQNEAQLEKSRLLSDRFSAERPKGSFSTLEIQRTEQGDSAMYLCASSLGSSYNEQFFGPGTRLTVL.

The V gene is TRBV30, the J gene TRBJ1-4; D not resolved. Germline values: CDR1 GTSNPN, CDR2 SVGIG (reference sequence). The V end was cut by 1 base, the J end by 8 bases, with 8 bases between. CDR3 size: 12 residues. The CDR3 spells CAWSGGREKLFF. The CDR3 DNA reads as TGTGCCTGGAGTGGAGGGCGGGAAAAACTGTTTTTT.

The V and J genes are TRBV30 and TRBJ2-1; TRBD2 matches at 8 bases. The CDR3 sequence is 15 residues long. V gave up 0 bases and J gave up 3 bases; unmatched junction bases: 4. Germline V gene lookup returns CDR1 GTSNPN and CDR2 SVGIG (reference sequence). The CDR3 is CAWSVLAEDYNEQFF. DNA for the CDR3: TGTGCCTGGAGTGTACTAGCGGAGGACTACAATGAGCAGTTCTTC.

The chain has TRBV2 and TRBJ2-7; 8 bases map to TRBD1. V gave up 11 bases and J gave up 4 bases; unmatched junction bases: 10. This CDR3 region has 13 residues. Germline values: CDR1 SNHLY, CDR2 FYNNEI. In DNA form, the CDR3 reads TGTGCCGGCCGTACAGGGGGTGGATACGAGCAGTACTTC. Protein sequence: CAGRTGGGYEQYF.

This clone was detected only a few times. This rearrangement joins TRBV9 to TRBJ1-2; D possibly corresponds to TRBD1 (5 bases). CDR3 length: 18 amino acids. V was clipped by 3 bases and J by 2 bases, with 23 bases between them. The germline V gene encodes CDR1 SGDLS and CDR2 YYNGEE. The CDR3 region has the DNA TGTGCCAGCAGCGGCTTGGGGCAGGGAGGAGGTGAGAACTATGGCTACACCTTC. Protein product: CASSGLGQGGGENYGYTF.

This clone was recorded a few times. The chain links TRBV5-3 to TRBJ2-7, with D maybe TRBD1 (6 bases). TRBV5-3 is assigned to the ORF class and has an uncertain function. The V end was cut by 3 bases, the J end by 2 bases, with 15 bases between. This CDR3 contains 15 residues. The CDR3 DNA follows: TGTGCCAGAAGCTGGGCCCGGACAGCGACCTACGAGCAGTACTTC. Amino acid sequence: CARSWARTATYEQYF.

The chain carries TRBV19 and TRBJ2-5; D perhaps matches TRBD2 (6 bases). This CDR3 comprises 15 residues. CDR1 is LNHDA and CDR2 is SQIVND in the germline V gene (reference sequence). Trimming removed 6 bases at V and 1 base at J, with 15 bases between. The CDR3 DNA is TGTGCCAGTAGGAACGGGCGGGACTTCCAAGAGACCCAGTACTTC. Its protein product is CASRNGRDFQETQYF.

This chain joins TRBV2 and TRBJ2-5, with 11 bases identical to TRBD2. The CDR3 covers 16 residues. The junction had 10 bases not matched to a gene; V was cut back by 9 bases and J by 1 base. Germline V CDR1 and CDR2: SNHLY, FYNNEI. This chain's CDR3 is CASGGGTSGSQETQYF. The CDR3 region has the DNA TGTGCCAGTGGGGGCGGGACTAGCGGATCCCAAGAGACCCAGTACTTC. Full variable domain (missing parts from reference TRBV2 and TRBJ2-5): EPEVTQTPSHQVTQMGQEVILRCVPISNHLYFYWYRQILGQKVEFLVSFYNNEISEKSEIFDDQFSVERPDGSNFTLKIRSTKLEDSAMYFCASGGGTSGSQETQYFGPGTRLLVL.

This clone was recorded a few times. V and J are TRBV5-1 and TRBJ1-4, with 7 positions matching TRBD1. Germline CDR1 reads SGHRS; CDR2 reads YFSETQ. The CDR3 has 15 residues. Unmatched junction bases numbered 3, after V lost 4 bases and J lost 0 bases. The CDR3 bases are TGCGCCAGCAGCGGGGACAGTTCAACTAATGAAAAACTGTTTTTT. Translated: CASSGDSSTNEKLFF. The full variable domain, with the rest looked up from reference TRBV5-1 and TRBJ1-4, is KAGVTQTPRYLIKTRGQQVTLSCSPISGHRSVSWYQQTPGQGLQFLFEYFSETQRNKGNFPGRFSGRQFSNSRSEMNVSTLELGDSALYLCASSGDSSTNEKLFFGSGTQLSVL.

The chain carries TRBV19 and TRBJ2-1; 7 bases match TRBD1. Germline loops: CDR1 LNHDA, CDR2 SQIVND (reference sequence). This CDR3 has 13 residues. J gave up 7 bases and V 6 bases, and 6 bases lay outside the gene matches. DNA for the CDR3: TGTGCCAGTAGCAGACAGGGAAGAAATGAGCAGTTCTTC. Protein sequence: CASSRQGRNEQFF.

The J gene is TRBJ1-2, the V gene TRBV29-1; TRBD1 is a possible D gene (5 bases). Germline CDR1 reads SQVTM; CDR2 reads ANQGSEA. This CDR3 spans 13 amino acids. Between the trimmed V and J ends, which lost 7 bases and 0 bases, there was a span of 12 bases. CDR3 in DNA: TGCAGCGCCACAGGACCGACTAACTATGGCTACACCTTC. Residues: CSATGPTNYGYTF.

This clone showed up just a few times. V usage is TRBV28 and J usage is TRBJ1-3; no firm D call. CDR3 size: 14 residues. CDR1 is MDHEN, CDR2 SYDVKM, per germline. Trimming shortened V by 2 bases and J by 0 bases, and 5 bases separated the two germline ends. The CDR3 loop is CASSLRVSGNTIYF. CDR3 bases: TGTGCCAGCAGTTTACGGGTCTCTGGAAACACCATATATTTT.